The present T cell receptor beta chain was sequenced within a study of response to subunit inactivated influenza vaccine. The CDR3 has 16 residues. After removal of 4 bases from V and 2 bases from J, the junction contained 4 bases not matched to a gene. Germline V gives CDR1 SEHNR, CDR2 FQNEAQ (reference sequence). TCRdb fed the RT-PCR reads into MiXCR, producing one record per CDR3 protein. The sample lists roughly 540,000 distinct CDR3 sequences, approximately 22% occurring once. Comment on this clonotype: Its antigen remains unknown.

The study's findings and limits: The authors put forward the suggestion that each seasonal influenza vaccination may bring in only a limited number of new T cells.

This sample was also put to use in a study of T cells expressing NK-cell markers. That paper notes: 5'RACE template switching with UMIs generated TCR beta cDNA. The TCR beta repertoires were obtained from sorted CD3+CD56+NKG2C+, CD3+CD56+NKG2C- and CD3+CD56-NKG2C+ T cells. One of eight sequenced donors was HCMV-seronegative; the other seven were seropositive. Several experiments employed an anti-gamma-delta TCR antibody to confine sorting to alpha-beta TCR T cells.

The chain uses TRBV7-9 and TRBJ2-1; 11 nucleotides line up with TRBD2. This specimen was CD4+ T cells sorted from PBMCs, taken 11 to 12 days after vaccination. The origin of this receptor is a man aged 50 to 60 who received an inactivated influenza vaccine. The chain's CDR3 is CASSSATSGTYNEQFF. The DNA of the CDR3 is TGTGCCAGCAGCTCCGCGACTAGCGGGACCTACAATGAGCAGTTCTTC.